This entry describes one T cell receptor (beta chain). Its antigen is undetermined. The sample originates from a study of CD8+ T cells in alopecia areata. Study-wide background: Each of the treated patients was given oral tofacitinib, 5 to 10 mg twice daily, for moderate-to-severe alopecia areata.

Overall study results and limits: Tofacitinib did not eliminate many expanded lesional clones from scalp or blood. Sequencing of scalp tissue also captures the resident alphabeta T cells of normal skin.

Once RNA had been extracted, it was reverse transcribed into cDNA to act as the sequencing template. The data were produced by immunoSEQ multiplex PCR, yet TCRdb's version contains in-frame clones alone and is incomplete. The sample holds 150,000 to 200,000 clones, 50% to 65% seen once. Described treatment: oral pan-JAK inhibitor, 5-10 mg twice daily. This CDR3 comprises 15 residues. Germline V gives CDR1 LNHDA, CDR2 SQIVND (reference sequence). Trimming removed 4 bases at V and 1 base at J, with 11 bases between. The clonotype originates from a human donor with alopecia areata. V is TRBV19 and J is TRBJ2-1, with D perhaps TRBD2 (6 bases). The sequencing here drew on CD4+ T cells sorted from blood, taken at week 24, from a patient treated with tofacitinib. CDR3 nucleotides: TGTGCCAGTAGTAAAATAGCGGTGTCCTACAATGAGCAGTTCTTC. This sequence encodes CASSKIAVSYNEQFF.